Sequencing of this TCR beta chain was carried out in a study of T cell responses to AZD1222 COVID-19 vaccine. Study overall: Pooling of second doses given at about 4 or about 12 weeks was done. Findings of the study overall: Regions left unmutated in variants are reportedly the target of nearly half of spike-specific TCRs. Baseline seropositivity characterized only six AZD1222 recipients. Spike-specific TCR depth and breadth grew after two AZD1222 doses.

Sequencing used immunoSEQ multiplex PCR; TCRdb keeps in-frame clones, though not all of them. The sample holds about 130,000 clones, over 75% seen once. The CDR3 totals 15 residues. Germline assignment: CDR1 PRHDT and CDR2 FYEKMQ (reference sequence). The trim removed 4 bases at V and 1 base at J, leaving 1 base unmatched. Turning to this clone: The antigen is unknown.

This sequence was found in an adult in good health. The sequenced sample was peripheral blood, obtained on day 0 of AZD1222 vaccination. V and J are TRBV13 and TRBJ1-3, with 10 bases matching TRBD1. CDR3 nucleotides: TGTGCCAGCAGCTGGACAGGGGGTTCTGGAAACACCATATATTTT. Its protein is CASSWTGGSGNTIYF.